The source of this T cell receptor beta chain is a study of cytomegalovirus exposure and HLA in healthy donors. The PCR had 60 Vbeta and 13 Jbeta primers. Assay used: immunoSEQ multiplex PCR; TCRdb lists only in-frame clones, some missing. The sample shows 45,000 to 65,000 clones, about 82% of them seen only once. On this clone: Antigen unknown.

Study-wide findings and caveats: Presence/absence analyses rested on an assumption that sequencing depth was roughly uniform across donors.

Germline CDR1 reads MNHEY; CDR2 reads SMNVEV (reference sequence). The CDR3 covers 17 residues. The V gene end was trimmed by 10 bases and the J gene end by 9 bases; junction bases not matched to a gene: 16. V is TRBV27 and J is TRBJ2-1, with TRBD2 matching 15 bases. The sequenced sample consisted of PBMCs. The sequence was obtained from a man between 25 and 39 years old in good health and CMV-seronegative. Here the CDR3 reads CATRTGSGTSGRSEQFF. DNA for the CDR3: TGTGCCACCCGGACAGGCTCAGGGACTAGCGGGAGGAGTGAGCAGTTCTTC.